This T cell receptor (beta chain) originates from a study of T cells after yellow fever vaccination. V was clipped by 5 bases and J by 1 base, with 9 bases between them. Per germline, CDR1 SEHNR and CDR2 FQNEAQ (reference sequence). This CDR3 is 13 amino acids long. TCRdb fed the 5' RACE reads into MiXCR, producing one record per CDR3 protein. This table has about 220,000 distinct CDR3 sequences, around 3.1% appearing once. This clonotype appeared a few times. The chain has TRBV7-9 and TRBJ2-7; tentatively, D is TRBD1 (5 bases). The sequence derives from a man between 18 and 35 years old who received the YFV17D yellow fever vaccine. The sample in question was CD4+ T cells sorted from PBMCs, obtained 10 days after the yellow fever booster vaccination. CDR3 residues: CASSRRESYEQYF. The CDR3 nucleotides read TGTGCCAGCAGCCGCAGGGAATCCTACGAGCAGTACTTC.